One and the same sample provided the 28 T cell receptor beta chains below, sequenced in a study of blood T cell repertoires in COVID-19. Here immunoSEQ multiplex PCR was the method, and the copy in TCRdb shows in-frame clones only, minus some. The repertoire holds fewer than 100,000 clones, with around 80% as singletons. Source material: peripheral blood. These receptors were collected from a man in his fifties with acute or convalescent COVID-19.

The chain carries TRBV7-3 and TRBJ2-7, with 8 positions matching TRBD2. With V trimmed by 3 bases and J by 8 bases, 3 bases remained unmatched. Per the germline V gene, CDR1 is SGHTA and CDR2 is FQGTGA. This CDR3 has 12 amino acids. For the CDR3, the DNA is TGTGCCAGCAGCTTGGGCGGGGGGCAGCAGTACTTC. Translating it yields CASSLGGGQQYF.

This rearrangement joins TRBV7-3 to TRBJ2-7; D not resolved. Germline values: CDR1 SGHTA, CDR2 FQGTGA. This CDR3 has 15 amino acids. V lost 5 bases, J lost 0 bases, and 14 bases lay in between. The CDR3 DNA follows: TGTGCCAGCAGCCCCATCGGCGGATCCTCCTACGAGCAGTACTTC. Its translation: CASSPIGGSSYEQYF.

This CDR3 is CASSSTGFYGYTF. The CDR3 DNA reads as TGTGCCAGCAGCTCGACAGGTTTCTATGGCTACACCTTC. The genes are TRBV5-5 and TRBJ1-2; D may be TRBD1 (6 bases). Between the trimmed V and J ends, which lost 3 bases and 4 bases, there was a span of 10 bases. The CDR3 runs to 13 residues. Germline V gene data show CDR1 as SGHKS and CDR2 as YYEKEE (reference sequence).

V is TRBV5-8 and J is TRBJ2-1, with TRBD2 as a possible D gene (6 bases). V was pared by 4 bases and J by 0 bases, with 11 bases between. Germline CDR1 reads SGHTS; CDR2 reads YDEGEE. The CDR3 is 15 amino acids. The CDR3 reads CASSQGLRSYNEQFF. CDR3 DNA: TGTGCCAGCAGCCAGGGACTCCGCTCCTACAATGAGCAGTTCTTC. Full variable domain (remainder filled in from reference TRBV5-8 and TRBJ2-1): EAGVTQSPTHLIKTRGQQATLRCSPISGHTSVYWYQQALGLGLQFLLWYDEGEERNRGNFPPRFSGRQFPNYSSELNVNALELEDSALYLCASSQGLRSYNEQFFGPGTRLTVL.

The rearrangement uses TRBV11-3 and TRBJ1-1; 7 bases are a match to TRBD1. Germline V lookup: CDR1 SGHNT, CDR2 YENEEA. The CDR3 length is 14 residues. V lost 3 bases to trimming and J lost 0 bases; unmatched junction nucleotides: 1. CDR3 in amino acids: CASSLTGLNTEAFF. In DNA, the CDR3 is TGTGCCAGCAGCTTGACAGGGCTGAACACTGAAGCTTTCTTT.

J is TRBJ1-1 and V is TRBV28; D ambiguous. Trimming took 3 bases from V and 4 from J, leaving 15 bases between them. Germline CDR1 and CDR2: MDHEN and SYDVKM. This CDR3 has 15 amino acids. The CDR3 region is CASSLSSAVGTEAFF. DNA of the CDR3: TGTGCCAGCAGTTTGAGCTCGGCGGTCGGCACTGAAGCTTTCTTT.

The V call is TRBV5-1, the J call TRBJ2-3; 7 nucleotides match TRBD1. The CDR3 consists of 15 residues. Germline values: CDR1 SGHRS, CDR2 YFSETQ. V was pared by 0 bases and J by 0 bases, with 1 base of the junction left unmatched. The CDR3 sequence is CASSLGDRSTDTQYF. The CDR3 coding sequence is TGCGCCAGCAGCTTGGGGGACAGAAGCACAGATACGCAGTATTTT.

This rearrangement joins TRBV2 to TRBJ1-1, with D hard to call. CDR1 is SNHLY, CDR2 FYNNEI, per germline. Trimming took off 5 bases at V and 2 bases at J, with 12 bases between the two ends. The CDR3 is 14 amino acids. The CDR3 sequence is CASSPSGANTEAFF. The CDR3 DNA is TGTGCCAGCAGTCCAAGTGGAGCTAACACTGAAGCTTTCTTT. Full variable domain (remainder filled in from reference TRBV2 and TRBJ1-1): EPEVTQTPSHQVTQMGQEVILRCVPISNHLYFYWYRQILGQKVEFLVSFYNNEISEKSEIFDDQFSVERPDGSNFTLKIRSTKLEDSAMYFCASSPSGANTEAFFGQGTRLTVV.

The chain is built from TRBV3-1 (or the pseudogene TRBV3-2) and TRBJ2-6; no definite D call. V was cut by 0 bases and J by 9 bases, with 3 bases left in between. The CDR3 runs to 12 residues. The germline V gene encodes CDR1 LGHDT and CDR2 YNNKEL (reference sequence). CDR3 loop: CASSQDLNVLTF. CDR3 sequence (DNA): TGTGCCAGCAGCCAAGATCTCAACGTCCTGACTTTC.

The J gene is TRBJ2-3, the V gene TRBV7-2; D might be TRBD2 (6 bases). CDR3 length equals 15 residues. Germline CDR1 and CDR2: SGHTA and FQGNSA. Trimming removed 2 bases from V and 3 bases from J, with 12 bases in between. In nucleotides, the CDR3 is TGTGCCAGCAGCTTAAATTTGGGGGGAACAGATACGCAGTATTTT. Translation: CASSLNLGGTDTQYF.

The chain joins TRBV11-2 to TRBJ1-2; maybe TRBD1 (5 bases). Between the trimmed V and J ends, which lost 5 bases and 4 bases, there was a span of 11 bases. The CDR3 runs 13 residues. The V gene's germline CDR1 is SGHAT and CDR2 FQNNGV. CDR3 sequence: CASSAGPFYGYTF. The CDR3 coding sequence is TGTGCCAGCAGCGCGGGACCGTTCTATGGCTACACCTTC.

The J gene is TRBJ1-2, the V gene TRBV10-3; perhaps TRBD1 as D (5 bases). This CDR3 is built from 12 residues. V gave up 7 bases and J gave up 5 bases, with 11 bases separating them. From germline, CDR1 is ENHRY and CDR2 SYGVKD. CDR3 sequence: CAITQDQYGYTF. For the CDR3, the DNA is TGTGCCATCACACAGGATCAGTATGGCTACACCTTC.

This clone was detected a few times. The chain uses TRBV21-1 and TRBJ1-2; the DNA was not compared with TRBD1, the D call given in the table. TRBV21-1 is classified as a pseudogene. The CDR3 sequence is 19 residues long. CDR3 sequence reads: CASASLGTGGQGNNYGYTF. CDR3 DNA: TGTGCCAGCGCCTCACTCGGGACAGGGGGCCAGGGAAACAACTATGGCTACACCTTC.

The count of this clone is one. The chain combines TRBV5-5 with TRBJ2-7, with D perhaps TRBD1 (6 bases). Germline lookup yields CDR1 SGHKS and CDR2 YYEKEE (reference sequence). Trimming left V 4 bases short and J 2 bases short, with 16 bases between. CDR3 size: 15 residues. The CDR3 region has the DNA TGTGCCAGCAGCGTGGACAGCACTCAAGCCTACGAGCAGTACTTC. Its translation is CASSVDSTQAYEQYF.

This clone was seen once. The chain links TRBV9 to TRBJ2-5; 8 nucleotides line up with TRBD1. Germline V lookup: CDR1 SGDLS, CDR2 YYNGEE. The CDR3 totals 15 residues. The J segment lost 2 bases and the V segment lost 2 bases, leaving 5 bases of the junction unmatched. The CDR3 loop reads CASSVGTGQQETQYF. CDR3 DNA: TGTGCCAGCAGCGTCGGGACAGGCCAACAAGAGACCCAGTACTTC.

The CDR3 loop reads CASSQGRTILLSYNEQFF. In DNA, the CDR3 is TGCGCCAGCAGCCAGGGGCGGACTATATTACTTTCCTACAATGAGCAGTTCTTC. J is TRBJ2-1 and V is TRBV4-1; D possibly corresponds to TRBD2 (6 bases). The V and J ends lost 3 bases and 1 base respectively, with 19 bases between them. The CDR3 has 18 amino acids. CDR1 is MGHRA, CDR2 YSYEKL, per germline.

The chain joins TRBV9 to TRBJ1-1; D ambiguous. The CDR3 is 13 residues long. The ends were cut back, 0 bases at V and 0 bases at J, with 3 bases in the middle. Germline V gives CDR1 SGDLS, CDR2 YYNGEE. The CDR3 loop reads CASSVVVNTEAFF. The CDR3 bases are TGTGCCAGCAGCGTAGTAGTGAACACTGAAGCTTTCTTT.

J is TRBJ1-1 and V is TRBV7-8; TRBD1 aligns across 7 bases. The trim removed 4 bases at V and 9 bases at J, leaving 14 bases unmatched. Germline V gene data show CDR1 as SGHVS and CDR2 as FQNEAQ. The CDR3 has 15 amino acids. The CDR3 is CASSSGQLARIQAFF. The CDR3 coding sequence is TGTGCCAGCAGCTCGGGACAGCTAGCAAGGATCCAAGCTTTCTTT.

This clone showed up just once. The chain uses TRBV12-5 and TRBJ1-1; 8 bases fit TRBD1. This CDR3 has 15 amino acids. V was pared by 5 bases and J by 1 base, with 6 bases of the junction left unmatched. CDR1 and CDR2 from the germline V gene are LGHNT and FRNRAP. The CDR3: CASGPRQGRNTEAFF. The CDR3 DNA sequence: TGTGCTAGTGGTCCCAGACAGGGGCGGAACACTGAAGCTTTCTTT.

This clone was seen more than once but under ten times. This sequence joins TRBV4-1 and TRBJ2-7; 7 nucleotides line up with TRBD2. The CDR3 extends over 19 amino acids. Germline lookup yields CDR1 MGHRA and CDR2 YSYEKL. V dropped 1 base and J dropped 3; count of bases not matched to a gene: 18. The CDR3 bases are TGCGCCAGCAGCCAAGGGGTGGGTTCTGCGGGAGAATCGAGCTACGAGCAGTACTTC. Translated, it gives CASSQGVGSAGESSYEQYF.

The gene calls are TRBV28 and TRBJ1-1; D ambiguous. CDR1 and CDR2 (germline): MDHEN, SYDVKM. The CDR3 covers 14 residues. The V and J ends lost 4 bases and 2 bases respectively, with 11 bases between them. CDR3 sequence reads: CASSYGVPNTEAFF. Written as DNA, the CDR3 is TGTGCCAGCAGTTACGGGGTACCAAACACTGAAGCTTTCTTT.

This rearrangement joins TRBV2 to TRBJ1-6; possibly TRBD1 for D (6 bases). Per the germline V gene, CDR1 is SNHLY and CDR2 is FYNNEI. The V end lost 6 bases, the J end lost 3 bases, and 18 bases lay between the germline ends. The CDR3 loop spans 17 amino acids. CDR3 sequence reads: CASRRGGGDGYNSPLHF. DNA of the CDR3: TGTGCCAGCAGGAGAGGGGGGGGTGATGGCTATAATTCACCCCTCCACTTT.

This clone was picked up one time. This chain uses TRBV29-1 with TRBJ2-2; D remains ambiguous. CDR1 is SQVTM and CDR2 is ANQGSEA in the germline V gene. This CDR3 has 15 amino acids. Trimming stripped 4 bases from V and 2 bases from J, with 14 bases between. DNA of the CDR3: TGCAGCGTTGTCGGCGGCAGTTCCAACACCGGGGAGCTGTTTTTT. Encoded protein: CSVVGGSSNTGELFF.

The chain combines TRBV7-2 with TRBJ2-5; TRBD1 agrees at 8 bases. The germline CDR1 and CDR2 sequences are SGHTA and FQGNSA. V dropped 3 bases and J dropped 5; count of bases not matched to a gene: 11. The CDR3 has 16 amino acids. The chain's CDR3 is CASSFAKGQGPETQYF. CDR3 DNA sequence: TGTGCCAGCAGCTTTGCCAAAGGACAGGGTCCGGAGACCCAGTACTTC.

This clone was observed a single time. The chain's CDR3 is CASSGAGSGNQPQHF. The CDR3 nucleotides read TGTGCCAGTAGTGGGGCAGGGTCAGGTAATCAGCCCCAGCATTTT. The chain has TRBV19 and TRBJ1-5; a weak D match, TRBD1 (5 bases). V lost 5 bases and J 4 bases, leaving 15 bases between the germline ends. CDR1 and CDR2 from the germline V gene are LNHDA and SQIVND (reference sequence). The CDR3 has 15 residues.

V gene TRBV24-1 combines with J gene TRBJ1-2; 7 bases map to TRBD1. The CDR3 extends over 14 amino acids. The V segment lost 3 bases and the J segment 5 bases; nucleotides outside the gene matches: 5. CDR1 is KGHDR, CDR2 SFDVKD, per germline. CDR3 coding DNA: TGTGCCACCAGTGATAGCGACAGGGATTATGGCTACACCTTC. The encoded protein is CATSDSDRDYGYTF.

J is TRBJ2-3 and V is TRBV5-6; tentative D call: TRBD1 (6 bases). Trimming removed 1 base at V and 0 bases at J, with 12 bases between. The CDR3 runs to 16 residues. Germline assignment: CDR1 SGHDT and CDR2 YYEEEE. The CDR3 nucleotides are TGTGCCAGCAGCTTGATAAGGGGGACCAGCACAGATACGCAGTATTTT. Encoded protein: CASSLIRGTSTDTQYF. Supplemented by reference TRBV5-6 and TRBJ2-3, the full variable domain reads DAGVTQSPTHLIKTRGQQVTLRCSPKSGHDTVSWYQQALGQGPQFIFQYYEEEERQRGNFPDRFSGHQFPNYSSELNVNALLLGDSALYLCASSLIRGTSTDTQYFGPGTRLTVL.

This clone has only a few counts. This chain joins TRBV5-1 and TRBJ1-5, with 8 bases fitting TRBD1. Trimming took 0 bases from V and 7 from J; bases not matched to a gene: 3. Germline CDR1 reads SGHRS; CDR2 reads YFSETQ. The CDR3 runs to 14 residues. The CDR3 coding sequence is TGCGCCAGCAGCTTGGCAGGGGGCGGGCAGCCCCAGCATTTT. Translation: CASSLAGGGQPQHF.